Reported below is one T cell receptor (beta chain). Its antigen is unknown. Trimming cost V 5 bases and J 3 bases; bases outside gene matches: 10. The CDR3 runs to 15 residues. The germline CDR1 and CDR2 sequences are MDHEN and SYDVKM. The sample comes from a study of vaccination and CD4 T cells after COVID-19. Sequencing of the DNA from cultured CD4+ T cells was carried out with the Oncomine TCR Beta short-read assay. MiXCR was run by TCRdb on the PCR reads, yielding one entry per CDR3 protein. This sample has some 18,000 distinct CDR3 sequences, with roughly 50% found just once. Treatment reported: roughly 11-day PBMC culture with coronavirus spike peptide pools or control peptides (ViraFEST assay).

The sequence derives from a human donor who had recovered from COVID-19. Sequencing was carried out using CD4+ T cells from blood, cultured in vitro. The rearrangement uses TRBV28 and TRBJ2-7; TRBD1 matches 7 bases. CDR3 protein: CASSLYRGVVYEQYF. CDR3 coding DNA: TGTGCCAGCAGTCTGTACAGGGGTGTAGTCTACGAGCAGTACTTC. Drawing the rest from reference TRBV28 and TRBJ2-7, the complete variable domain is DVKVTQSSRYLVKRTGEKVFLECVQDMDHENMFWYRQDPGLGLRLIYFSYDVKMKEKGDIPEGYSVSREKKERFSLILESASTNQTSMYLCASSLYRGVVYEQYFGPGTRLTVT.